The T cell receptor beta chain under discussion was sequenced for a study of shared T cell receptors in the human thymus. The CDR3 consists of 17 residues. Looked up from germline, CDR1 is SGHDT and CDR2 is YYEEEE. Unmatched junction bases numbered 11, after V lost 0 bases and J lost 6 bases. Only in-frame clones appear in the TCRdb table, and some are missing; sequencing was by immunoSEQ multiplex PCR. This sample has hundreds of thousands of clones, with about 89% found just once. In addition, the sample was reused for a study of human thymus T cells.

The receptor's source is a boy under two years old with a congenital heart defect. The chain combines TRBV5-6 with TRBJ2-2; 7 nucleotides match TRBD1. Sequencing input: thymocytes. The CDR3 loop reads CASSLVSPGGLAGELFF. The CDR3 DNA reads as TGTGCCAGCAGCTTGGTCAGTCCAGGGGGATTGGCCGGGGAGCTGTTTTTT. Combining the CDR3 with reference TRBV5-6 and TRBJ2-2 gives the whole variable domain DAGVTQSPTHLIKTRGQQVTLRCSPKSGHDTVSWYQQALGQGPQFIFQYYEEEERQRGNFPDRFSGHQFPNYSSELNVNALLLGDSALYLCASSLVSPGGLAGELFFGEGSRLTVL.